A single sample is the source of the 11 T cell receptor beta chains below, sequenced in a study of T-cell memory formation after mild COVID-19. TCRdb independently ran MiXCR on the 5' RACE reads; one entry per CDR3 protein. The sample includes about 560,000 distinct CDR3 sequences, 17% of them seen just once. The sequencing sample was made of PBMCs or a T cell subset sorted from them (not recorded which). The origin of the receptors is an adult woman who had mild COVID-19 (a few samples of this study predate the infection). Cell type and time point are not known.

V and J are TRBV7-8 and TRBJ2-5; 10 bases are a match to TRBD1. Germline V gene lookup returns CDR1 SGHVS and CDR2 FQNEAQ. With 5 bases clipped from V and 5 bases from J, the junction kept 11 bases outside the gene matches. The CDR3 is made up of 16 amino acids. The CDR3 nucleotides are TGTGCCAGCAGCCCCAACCGACAGGGGGCGCCGGAGACCCAGTACTTC. Translation gives CASSPNRQGAPETQYF.

This clonotype was counted between two and nine times. The chain couples TRBV15 to TRBJ2-3, with 9 bases lining up with TRBD2. The length of the CDR3 is 18 residues. Trimming cost V 0 bases and J 2 bases; bases outside gene matches: 9. Germline loops: CDR1 LNHNV, CDR2 YYDKDF (reference sequence). The DNA for the CDR3 is TGTGCCACCAGCAGAGAAGTGTCTAGCGGGACGACCACAGATACGCAGTATTTT. Amino acids: CATSREVSSGTTTDTQYF.

This clonotype was counted ten times or more. The chain combines TRBV11-2 with TRBJ1-2; D gene ambiguous. The CDR3 consists of 14 residues. V shed 1 base and J shed 3 bases, with 9 bases lying between them. Germline loops: CDR1 SGHAT, CDR2 FQNNGV. The CDR3 sequence is CASSLALGDYGYTF. The CDR3 DNA follows: TGTGCCAGCAGCTTAGCCCTCGGAGACTATGGCTACACCTTC.

The sample holds many counts of this clonotype. The gene calls are TRBV7-9 and TRBJ1-2, with TRBD1 matching 7 bases. The germline V gene encodes CDR1 SEHNR and CDR2 FQNEAQ (reference sequence). After removal of 1 base from V and 4 bases from J, the junction contained 6 bases not matched to a gene. The CDR3 consists of 15 residues. The DNA for the CDR3 is TGTGCCAGCAGCTTAGTCGGGACAGACCGCTATGGCTACACCTTC. It encodes CASSLVGTDRYGYTF.

This clonotype was observed a handful of times. The chain joins TRBV7-9 to TRBJ2-6; no clear D. V was shortened by 4 bases and J by 4 bases, with 8 bases between the two germline ends. The CDR3 is 14 residues long. Germline V gene lookup returns CDR1 SEHNR and CDR2 FQNEAQ (reference sequence). The CDR3 nucleotides read TGTGCCAGCAGCTCCGTAGTAGGGGCCAACGTCCTGACTTTC. Translated, it gives CASSSVVGANVLTF.

This clonotype was counted at least ten times. The J gene is TRBJ1-1, the V gene TRBV12-3 or TRBV12-4; TRBD1 might be the D (6 bases). V lost 4 bases and J lost 4, with 13 bases in between. This CDR3 spans 14 amino acids. For the CDR3, the DNA is TGTGCCAGCAGTTCTACAGGGTGGGGCACTGAAGCTTTCTTT. Residues: CASSSTGWGTEAFF.

The chain combines TRBV4-1 with TRBJ2-1, with D hard to call. The CDR3 sequence is 13 residues long. Germline assignment: CDR1 MGHRA and CDR2 YSYEKL. V was pared by 0 bases and J by 6 bases, with 6 bases between. CDR3 protein: CASSQDDGNEQFF. CDR3 nucleotide sequence: TGCGCCAGCAGCCAAGACGACGGCAATGAGCAGTTCTTC.

The chain combines TRBV5-4 with TRBJ2-1; 15 positions agree with TRBD2. CDR3 length: 16 residues. Germline V gives CDR1 SGHNT, CDR2 YYREEE (reference sequence). Trimming at V came to 3 bases and at J to 6 bases, leaving 4 bases not matched to a gene. CDR3: CASSWTSGGVFNEQFF. The CDR3 coding sequence is TGTGCCAGCAGCTGGACTAGCGGGGGGGTTTTCAATGAGCAGTTCTTC. The entire variable domain, with the rest obtained from reference TRBV5-4 and TRBJ2-1, is as follows: ETGVTQSPTHLIKTRGQQVTLRCSSQSGHNTVSWYQQALGQGPQFIFQYYREEENGRGNFPPRFSGLQFPNYSSELNVNALELDDSALYLCASSWTSGGVFNEQFFGPGTRLTVL.

The rearrangement links TRBV20-1 to TRBJ1-5; D not resolved. CDR1 DFQATT and CDR2 SNEGSKA come from the germline V gene (reference sequence). The CDR3 is 15 amino acids. The V end was cut by 0 bases, the J end by 4 bases, with 13 bases between. The DNA for the CDR3 is TGCAGTGCTAGAGATACTGCGGACGGGAATCAGCCCCAGCATTTT. Translated: CSARDTADGNQPQHF.

This clonotype was counted at least ten times. The chain links TRBV5-1 to TRBJ2-1; TRBD2 might be the D (6 bases). The germline CDR1 and CDR2 sequences are SGHRS and YFSETQ. Trimming pared 0 bases from V and 10 bases from J, leaving 17 bases between. The CDR3 has 15 amino acids. CDR3 sequence (DNA): TGCGCCAGCAGCTTGGTCCGGGAGAGCCGGGGGGAGCAGTTCTTC. Its translation: CASSLVRESRGEQFF.

This clonotype was observed a handful of times. The chain has TRBV2 and TRBJ2-5; 7 bases are a match to TRBD1. CDR1 is SNHLY, CDR2 FYNNEI, per germline. The V and J ends lost 7 bases and 5 bases, in that order; junction bases with no gene match: 7. The CDR3 runs 13 residues. The CDR3 DNA is TGTGCCAGCAACCCGACAGGGACGGAGACCCAGTACTTC. It yields the protein CASNPTGTETQYF.